This T cell receptor beta chain appears in the sequencing data of a study of radiotherapy plus CTLA-4 blockade in lung cancer. V dropped 4 bases and J dropped 2 bases, with 12 bases sitting between them. This CDR3 comprises 15 residues. CDR1 and CDR2 from the germline V gene are MGHRA and YSYEKL. Patients in the study, people with chemo-refractory metastatic non-small-cell lung cancer, received focal radiation plus ipilimumab CTLA-4 blockade. The table came from immunoSEQ multiplex PCR; TCRdb's copy has only in-frame clones and leaves some out. There are 9,500 to 15,000 clones in the sample; around 84% occur only once, and 25% to 30% lies in the top ten.

The source is a human donor with non-small cell lung cancer that progressed on radiotherapy plus ipilimumab. The rearrangement uses TRBV4-1 and TRBJ1-3; D is ambiguous. The specimen was peripheral blood, collected from a patient treated with radiotherapy plus ipilimumab. The CDR3 region has the DNA TGCGCCAGCAGCCCCTTGGGATTAGCTGGAAACACCATATATTTT. Its translation: CASSPLGLAGNTIYF.